A selection of T cell receptor beta chains follows, all from one sample in a study of cytomegalovirus exposure and HLA in healthy donors. Sequencing used immunoSEQ multiplex PCR; TCRdb keeps in-frame clones, though not all of them. This table holds 100,000 to 150,000 clones, roughly 80% found once. Sequencing was performed on PBMCs. All receptors derive from a man in his fifties in good health and CMV-seropositive. CDR3s include the opening cysteine and the closing phenylalanine or tryptophan. D genes are given only for firm matches. Where a row states a size, it is once, few, many or the class of an expanded clone; other rows omit it.

V	size	J	D	length	CDR3	DNA
TRBV15	NA	TRBJ1-1	NA	13	CATTADMNTEAFF	TGTGCCACCACGGCGGACATGAACACTGAAGCTTTCTTT
TRBV19	NA	TRBJ1-3	NA	15	CASSIVTVSGNTIYF	TGTGCCAGTAGTATAGTAACAGTCTCTGGAAACACCATATATTTT
TRBV5-8	few	TRBJ2-7	NA	12	CASSLDRREQYF	TGTGCCAGCAGCCTCGACAGGAGAGAGCAGTACTTC
TRBV5-3	NA	TRBJ1-5	NA	14	CARGGDHSNQPQHF	TGTGCCAGAGGGGGGGACCATAGCAATCAGCCCCAGCATTTT
TRBV2	few	TRBJ1-2	TRBD1	14	CAILGQASGYGYTF	TGTGCCATCCTGGGACAGGCTTCTGGCTATGGCTACACCTTC
TRBV9	NA	TRBJ2-3	TRBD2	15	CASSVVSGGPDTQYF	TGTGCCAGCAGCGTAGTGTCGGGAGGGCCGGATACGCAGTATTTT
TRBV5-8	NA	TRBJ1-2	TRBD1	16	CASSPGQGAYNYGYTF	TGTGCCAGCAGCCCGGGACAGGGGGCTTATAACTATGGCTACACCTTC
TRBV10-3	few	TRBJ1-1	NA	13	CAISGGVGAEAFF	TGTGCCATCAGTGGGGGGGTTGGGGCTGAAGCTTTCTTT
TRBV4-3	NA	TRBJ2-1	TRBD2	15	CASSQERGGSNEQFF	TGCGCCAGCAGCCAAGAGCGGGGAGGGAGCAATGAGCAGTTCTTC
TRBV7-2	NA	TRBJ1-5	NA	14	CASSLGGGHQPQHF	TGTGCCAGCAGCTTAGGTGGGGGCCATCAGCCCCAGCATTTT